This TCR beta chain was identified during a study of blood T cell repertoires in COVID-19. Study-wide context: Sources were T cells, B-cell-depleted T cells, or PBMCs; the material itself was cDNA or gDNA.

Clones were sequenced by immunoSEQ multiplex PCR, and TCRdb holds only the in-frame ones, with some missing. The data show about 260,000 clones, with about nine tenths seen just once and around 0.8% held by the top ten. Participant age was roughly 18 to 89 years, and participants resided in 24 US areas. Losses at the gene ends were 2 bases for V and 7 bases for J; bases not matched to a gene: 5. The CDR3 extends over 16 amino acids. CDR1 and CDR2 (germline): MNHNS, SASEGT. Sequencing was performed on PBMCs or T cells enriched from blood (not recorded which). The source is a man over 45 who had been exposed to COVID-19. V is TRBV6-1 and J is TRBJ2-2; TRBD2 matches at 12 bases. CDR3 loop: CASSELAGGPIGELFF. In DNA form, the CDR3 reads TGTGCCAGCAGTGAACTAGCGGGAGGGCCGATCGGGGAGCTGTTTTTT.